The 14 T cell receptor beta chains below all came from one sample that was sequenced in a study of shared clonotypes between healthy human individuals. The protocol was immunoSEQ multiplex PCR, while the TCRdb copy is restricted to in-frame clones and leaves out a portion. The sample holds some 580,000 clones, about 98% seen once. Naive CD8 cells lacked CD45RO, underwent positive selection for CCR7 and left out terminally differentiated effector memory CD45RA+ cells. Specimen: naive CD8+ T cells sorted from blood. The receptor set was obtained from a man aged 25-45 years in good health.

The chain uses TRBV11-2 and TRBJ2-7; 9 bases are a match to TRBD2. The length of the CDR3 is 16 residues. The germline gives CDR1 SGHAT, CDR2 FQNNGV. V dropped 4 bases and J dropped 2; count of bases not matched to a gene: 9. CDR3 DNA sequence: TGTGCCAGCAGCTCACCCTCGGGACTAGCTACCTACGAGCAGTACTTC. Its translation: CASSSPSGLATYEQYF. Full variable domain (outside the CDR3, taken from reference TRBV11-2 and TRBJ2-7): EAGVAQSPRYKIIEKRQSVAFWCNPISGHATLYWYQQILGQGPKLLIQFQNNGVVDDSQLPKDRFSAERLKGVDSTLKIQPAKLEDSAVYLCASSSPSGLATYEQYFGPGTRLTVT.

The V gene is TRBV7-8, the J gene TRBJ2-7; D tentatively fits TRBD1 or TRBD2 (5 bases each). CDR1 is SGHVS and CDR2 is FQNEAQ in the germline V gene. Trimming cost V 1 base and J 4 bases, with 14 bases left between them. The CDR3 extends over 15 amino acids. The CDR3 is CASSLEKGPGYEQYF. CDR3 sequence (DNA): TGTGCCAGCAGCTTAGAGAAGGGGCCGGGGTACGAGCAGTACTTC.

This clone was seen once. The genes are TRBV27 and TRBJ2-1, with 9 bases fitting TRBD1. Germline V gene data show CDR1 as MNHEY and CDR2 as SMNVEV (reference sequence). V shed 4 bases and J 0 bases; nucleotides not matched to a gene: 7. This CDR3 has 17 residues. CDR3 in amino acids: CASSYPPGQGSYNEQFF. The CDR3 DNA reads TGTGCCAGCAGTTACCCACCGGGACAGGGCTCCTACAATGAGCAGTTCTTC.

The genes are TRBV7-6 and TRBJ2-1; D gene uncertain. CDR3 length equals 12 residues. The germline gives CDR1 SGHVS, CDR2 FNYEAQ. V was clipped by 1 base and J by 10 bases, with 8 bases between them. Written as DNA, the CDR3 is TGTGCCAGCAGCTTAGGGGTTCCCGAGCAGTTCTTC. Protein: CASSLGVPEQFF.

This rearrangement joins TRBV7-8 to TRBJ2-7; D remains unclear. CDR3 size: 14 residues. The germline gives CDR1 SGHVS, CDR2 FQNEAQ. Trimming left V 1 base short and J 3 bases short, with 10 bases between. The DNA of the CDR3 is TGTGCCAGCAGCTTAGAGGCAAAACTCTACGAGCAGTACTTC. Its translation: CASSLEAKLYEQYF.

This rearrangement joins TRBV29-1 to TRBJ2-5; TRBD2 is a possible D gene (6 bases). Germline-derived CDR1 and CDR2 are SQVTM and ANQGSEA. CDR3 length: 14 amino acids. V was shortened by 6 bases and J by 1 base, with 15 bases between the two germline ends. The chain's CDR3 is CSVEGRIAQETQYF. The CDR3 nucleotides are TGCAGCGTCGAGGGGAGGATAGCCCAAGAGACCCAGTACTTC.

In nucleotides, the CDR3 is TGTGCCATCAGGGCCGGGACACAAAACACCGGGGAGCTGTTTTTT. It encodes CAIRAGTQNTGELFF. The chain is built from TRBV10-3 and TRBJ2-2; D perhaps matches TRBD1 (6 bases). The CDR3 covers 15 residues. Trimming took 6 bases from V and 2 from J, leaving 13 bases between them. Germline V gene lookup returns CDR1 ENHRY and CDR2 SYGVKD.

V usage is TRBV5-1 and J usage is TRBJ2-2, with D perhaps matching TRBD2 (6 bases). Looked up from germline, CDR1 is SGHRS and CDR2 is YFSETQ. The CDR3 spans 13 residues. V shed 0 bases and J shed 7 bases, with 7 bases lying between them. This chain's CDR3 is CASSLAGVGELFF. DNA for the CDR3: TGCGCCAGCAGCTTGGCGGGGGTCGGGGAGCTGTTTTTT.

This chain connects TRBV27 to TRBJ1-1, with a possible D match to TRBD1 (6 bases). CDR1 is MNHEY and CDR2 is SMNVEV in the germline V gene (reference sequence). The CDR3 extends over 18 amino acids. Trimming stripped 6 bases from V and 0 bases from J, with 23 bases between. The CDR3 sequence: CASSHQTGIPTMNTEAFF. Written as DNA, the CDR3 is TGTGCCAGCAGCCACCAGACAGGAATTCCCACCATGAACACTGAAGCTTTCTTT.

This rearrangement joins TRBV4-1 to TRBJ2-7; 7 nucleotides match TRBD2. The CDR3 totals 15 residues. Germline CDR1 reads MGHRA; CDR2 reads YSYEKL. V dropped 1 base and J dropped 2; count of bases not matched to a gene: 5. The CDR3 nucleotides are TGCGCCAGCAGCCAAGGAGCTAGCGGAACCTACGAGCAGTACTTC. It codes for CASSQGASGTYEQYF.

The chain recombines TRBV4-1 with TRBJ2-1; 12 bases are shared with TRBD2. J lost 10 bases, V lost 1 base, and 2 bases had no gene match. Germline V gene data show CDR1 as MGHRA and CDR2 as YSYEKL. This CDR3 comprises 14 residues. The CDR3 region has the DNA TGCGCCAGCAGCCAAGCACTAGCGGGAGGAGAGCAGTTCTTC. Encoded protein: CASSQALAGGEQFF.

The chain joins TRBV29-1 to TRBJ2-2; 10 bases line up with TRBD1. After removal of 8 bases from V and 6 bases from J, the junction contained 12 bases not matched to a gene. Germline V gives CDR1 SQVTM, CDR2 ANQGSEA. This CDR3 has 15 residues. The CDR3 DNA is TGCAGCACCTACGTAGGGACAGGGGTCCCCGGGGAGCTGTTTTTT. Residues: CSTYVGTGVPGELFF.

The chain employs TRBV6-5 and TRBJ1-1; no clear D. The V end was cut by 2 bases, the J end by 5 bases, with 15 bases between. In germline, CDR1 is MNHEY, CDR2 SVGAGI. CDR3 length: 15 residues. In nucleotides, the CDR3 is TGTGCCAGCAGTTACGAAGGGAGTGGAGAGACTGAAGCTTTCTTT. Its translation: CASSYEGSGETEAFF.

This chain uses TRBV6-1 with TRBJ2-7; unclear D gene. This CDR3 spans 14 amino acids. Trimming pared 2 bases from V and 2 bases from J, leaving 10 bases between. Germline V gene lookup returns CDR1 MNHNS and CDR2 SASEGT. CDR3 amino acids: CASSEWTLTYEQYF. The DNA for the CDR3 is TGTGCCAGCAGTGAATGGACGCTAACCTACGAGCAGTACTTC.